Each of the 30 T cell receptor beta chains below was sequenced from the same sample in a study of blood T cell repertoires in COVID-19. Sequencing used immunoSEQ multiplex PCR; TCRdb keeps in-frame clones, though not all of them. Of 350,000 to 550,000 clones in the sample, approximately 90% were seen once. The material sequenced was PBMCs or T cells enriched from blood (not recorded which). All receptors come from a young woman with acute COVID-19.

This CDR3 is CASSSLTGIEAFF. DNA of the CDR3: TGTGCCAGCAGTTCGTTAACAGGGATTGAAGCTTTCTTT. The chain carries TRBV12-3 or TRBV12-4 and TRBJ1-1; perhaps TRBD1 as D (6 bases). Trimming removed 4 bases at V and 7 bases at J, with 13 bases between. The CDR3 sequence is 13 residues long.

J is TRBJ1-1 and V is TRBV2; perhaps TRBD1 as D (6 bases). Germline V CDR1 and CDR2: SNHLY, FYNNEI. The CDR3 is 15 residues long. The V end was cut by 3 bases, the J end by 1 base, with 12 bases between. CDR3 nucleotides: TGTGCCAGCAGTGACAAACAGGGCAAGAACACTGAAGCTTTCTTT. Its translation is CASSDKQGKNTEAFF.

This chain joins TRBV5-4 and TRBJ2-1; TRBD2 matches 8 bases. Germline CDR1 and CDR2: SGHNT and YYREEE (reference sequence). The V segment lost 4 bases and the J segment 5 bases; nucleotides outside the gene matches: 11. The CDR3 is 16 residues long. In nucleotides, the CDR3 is TGTGCCAGCAGCCCCTTAGCGGGAATGGAGCACAATGAGCAGTTCTTC. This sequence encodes CASSPLAGMEHNEQFF.

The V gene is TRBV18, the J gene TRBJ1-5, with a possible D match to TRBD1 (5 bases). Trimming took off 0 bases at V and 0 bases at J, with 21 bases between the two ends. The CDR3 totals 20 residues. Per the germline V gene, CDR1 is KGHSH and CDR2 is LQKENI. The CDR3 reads CASSPPLTAGLYNSNQPQHF. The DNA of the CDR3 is TGTGCCAGCTCACCACCCCTGACCGCGGGACTCTATAATAGCAATCAGCCCCAGCATTTT.

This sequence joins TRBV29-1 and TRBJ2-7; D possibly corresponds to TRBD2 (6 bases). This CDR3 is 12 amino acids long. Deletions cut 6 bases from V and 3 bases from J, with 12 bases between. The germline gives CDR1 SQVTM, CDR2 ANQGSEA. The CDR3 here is CSVTGTHYEQYF. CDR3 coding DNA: TGCAGCGTAACCGGGACTCACTACGAGCAGTACTTC.

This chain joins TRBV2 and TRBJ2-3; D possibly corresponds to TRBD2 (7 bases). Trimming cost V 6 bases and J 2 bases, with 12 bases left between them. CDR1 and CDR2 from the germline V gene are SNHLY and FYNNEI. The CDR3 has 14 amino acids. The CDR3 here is CASRRGGDTDTQYF. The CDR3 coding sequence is TGTGCCAGCAGGAGAGGGGGGGACACAGATACGCAGTATTTT.

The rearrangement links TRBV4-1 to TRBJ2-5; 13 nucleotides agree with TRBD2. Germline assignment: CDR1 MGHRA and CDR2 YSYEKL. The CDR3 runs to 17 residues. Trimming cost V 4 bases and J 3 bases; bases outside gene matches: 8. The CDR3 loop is CASSLGLAGEDKETQYF. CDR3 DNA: TGCGCCAGCAGCCTTGGACTAGCGGGAGAGGATAAAGAGACCCAGTACTTC.

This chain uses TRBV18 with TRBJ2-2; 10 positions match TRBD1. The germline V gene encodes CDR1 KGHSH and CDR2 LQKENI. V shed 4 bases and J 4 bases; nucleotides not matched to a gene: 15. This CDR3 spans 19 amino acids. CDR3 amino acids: CASSRTPRWDRGSTGELFF. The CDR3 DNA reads TGTGCCAGCTCACGCACACCCCGCTGGGACAGGGGTAGCACCGGGGAGCTGTTTTTT.

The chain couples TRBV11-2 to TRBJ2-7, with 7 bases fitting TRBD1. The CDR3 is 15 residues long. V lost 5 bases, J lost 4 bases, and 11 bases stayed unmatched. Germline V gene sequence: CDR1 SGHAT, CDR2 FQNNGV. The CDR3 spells CASSGTGTDLYEQYF. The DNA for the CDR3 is TGTGCCAGCAGCGGTACCGGGACAGATCTTTACGAGCAGTACTTC.

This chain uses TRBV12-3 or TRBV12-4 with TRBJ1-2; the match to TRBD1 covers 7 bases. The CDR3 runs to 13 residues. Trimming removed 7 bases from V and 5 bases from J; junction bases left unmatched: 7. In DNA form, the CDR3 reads TGTGCCAGCACCATGGGACAGCAGTATGGCTACACCTTC. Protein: CASTMGQQYGYTF.

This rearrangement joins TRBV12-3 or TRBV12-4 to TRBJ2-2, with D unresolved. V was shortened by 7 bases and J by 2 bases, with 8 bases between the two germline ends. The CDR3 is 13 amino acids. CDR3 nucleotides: TGTGCCAGCATTCCTACTAACACCGGGGAGCTGTTTTTT. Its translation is CASIPTNTGELFF.

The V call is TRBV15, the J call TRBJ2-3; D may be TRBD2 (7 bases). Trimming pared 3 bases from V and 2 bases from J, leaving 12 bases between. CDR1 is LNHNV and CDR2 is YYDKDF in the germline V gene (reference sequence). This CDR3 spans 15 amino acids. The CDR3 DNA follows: TGTGCCACCAGCAGCGGGGAGGGGGTCACAGATACGCAGTATTTT. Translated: CATSSGEGVTDTQYF.

This CDR3 is CSVRDTPYNSPLHF. CDR3 nucleotides: TGCAGCGTACGGGACACTCCCTATAATTCACCCCTCCACTTT. The gene calls are TRBV29-1 and TRBJ1-6, with TRBD1 as a possible D gene (6 bases). The germline CDR1 and CDR2 sequences are SQVTM and ANQGSEA. The CDR3 runs to 14 residues. Trimming pared 6 bases from V and 2 bases from J, leaving 11 bases between.

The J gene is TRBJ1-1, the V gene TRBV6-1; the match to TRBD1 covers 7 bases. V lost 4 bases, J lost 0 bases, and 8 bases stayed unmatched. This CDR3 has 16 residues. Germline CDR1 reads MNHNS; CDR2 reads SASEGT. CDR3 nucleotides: TGTGCCAGCAGTGCGCACTGGACAGGATTGAACACTGAAGCTTTCTTT. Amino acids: CASSAHWTGLNTEAFF.

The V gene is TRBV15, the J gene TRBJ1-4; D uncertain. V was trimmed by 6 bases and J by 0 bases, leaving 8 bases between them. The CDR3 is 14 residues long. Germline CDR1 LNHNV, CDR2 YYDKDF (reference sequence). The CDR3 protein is CATRAMATNEKLFF. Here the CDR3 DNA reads TGTGCCACCAGAGCGATGGCAACTAATGAAAAACTGTTTTTT.

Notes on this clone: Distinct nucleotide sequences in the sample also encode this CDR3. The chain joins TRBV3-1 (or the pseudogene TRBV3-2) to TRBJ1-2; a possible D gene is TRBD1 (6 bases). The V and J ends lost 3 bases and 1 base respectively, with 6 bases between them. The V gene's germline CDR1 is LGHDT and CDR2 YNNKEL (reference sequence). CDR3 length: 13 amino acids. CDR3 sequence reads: CASSQGHNYGYTF. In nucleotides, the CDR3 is TGTGCCAGCAGCCAGGGACATAACTATGGCTACACCTTC.

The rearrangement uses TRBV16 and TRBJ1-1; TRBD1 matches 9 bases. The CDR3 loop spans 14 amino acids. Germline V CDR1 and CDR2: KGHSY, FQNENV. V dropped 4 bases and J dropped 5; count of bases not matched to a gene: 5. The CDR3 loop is CASSRDRGSTEAFF. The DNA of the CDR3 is TGTGCCAGCAGCCGCGACAGGGGGAGTACTGAAGCTTTCTTT. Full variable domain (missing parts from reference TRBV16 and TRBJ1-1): GEEVAQTPKHLVRGEGQKAKLYCAPIKGHSYVFWYQQVLKNEFKFLISFQNENVFDETGMPKERFSAKCLPNSPCSLEIQATKLEDSAVYFCASSRDRGSTEAFFGQGTRLTVV.

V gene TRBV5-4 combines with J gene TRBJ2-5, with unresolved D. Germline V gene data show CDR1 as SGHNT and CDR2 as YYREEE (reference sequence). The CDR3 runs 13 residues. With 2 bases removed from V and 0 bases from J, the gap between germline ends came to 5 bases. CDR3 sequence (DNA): TGTGCCAGCAGCTTATATTACCAAGAGACCCAGTACTTC. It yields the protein CASSLYYQETQYF.

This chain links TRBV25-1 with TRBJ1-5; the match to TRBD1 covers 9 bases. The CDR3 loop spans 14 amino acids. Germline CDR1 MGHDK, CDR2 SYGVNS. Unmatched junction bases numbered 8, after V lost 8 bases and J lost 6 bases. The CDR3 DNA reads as TGTGCCAGCCGTGGGACAGGGTTGGGTCAGCCCCAGCATTTT. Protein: CASRGTGLGQPQHF.

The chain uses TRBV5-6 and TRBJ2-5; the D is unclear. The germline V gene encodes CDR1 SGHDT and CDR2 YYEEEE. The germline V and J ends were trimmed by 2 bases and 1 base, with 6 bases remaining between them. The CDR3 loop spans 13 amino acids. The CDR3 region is CASSFDIQETQYF. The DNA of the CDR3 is TGTGCCAGCAGCTTTGACATCCAAGAGACCCAGTACTTC.

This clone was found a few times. CDR3 amino acids: CASSLQGQAGNTIYF. The CDR3 nucleotides are TGTGCCAGCAGCTTACAGGGACAGGCTGGAAACACCATATATTTT. The V gene is TRBV11-1, the J gene TRBJ1-3, with 8 positions matching TRBD1. The V and J ends lost 2 bases and 2 bases, in that order; junction bases with no gene match: 2. This CDR3 spans 15 amino acids. Germline CDR1 SGHAT, CDR2 FQDESV (reference sequence).

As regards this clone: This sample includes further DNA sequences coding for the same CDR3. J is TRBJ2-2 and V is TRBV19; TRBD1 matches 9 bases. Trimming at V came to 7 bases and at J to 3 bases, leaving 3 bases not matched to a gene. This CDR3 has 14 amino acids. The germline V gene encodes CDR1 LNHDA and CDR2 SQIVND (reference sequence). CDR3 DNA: TGTGCCAGTAAGAGACAGGGGGACACCGGGGAGCTGTTTTTT. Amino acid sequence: CASKRQGDTGELFF.

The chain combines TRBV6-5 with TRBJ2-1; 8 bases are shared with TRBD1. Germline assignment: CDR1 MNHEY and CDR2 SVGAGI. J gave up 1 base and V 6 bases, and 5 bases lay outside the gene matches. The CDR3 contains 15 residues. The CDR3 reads CASRSGTGSYNEQFF. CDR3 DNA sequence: TGTGCCAGCAGATCTGGGACAGGTTCCTACAATGAGCAGTTCTTC.

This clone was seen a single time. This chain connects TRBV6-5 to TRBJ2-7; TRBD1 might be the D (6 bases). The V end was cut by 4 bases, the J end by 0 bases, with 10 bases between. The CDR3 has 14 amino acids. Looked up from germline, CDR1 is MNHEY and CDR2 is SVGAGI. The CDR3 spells CASSSRDISYEQYF. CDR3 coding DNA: TGTGCCAGCAGTTCCCGGGACATCTCCTACGAGCAGTACTTC.

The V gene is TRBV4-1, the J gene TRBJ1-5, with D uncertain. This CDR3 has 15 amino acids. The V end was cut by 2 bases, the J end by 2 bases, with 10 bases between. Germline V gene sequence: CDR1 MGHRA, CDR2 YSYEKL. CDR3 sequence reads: CASSQQIFGNQPQHF. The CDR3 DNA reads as TGCGCCAGCAGCCAACAGATCTTTGGCAATCAGCCCCAGCATTTT.

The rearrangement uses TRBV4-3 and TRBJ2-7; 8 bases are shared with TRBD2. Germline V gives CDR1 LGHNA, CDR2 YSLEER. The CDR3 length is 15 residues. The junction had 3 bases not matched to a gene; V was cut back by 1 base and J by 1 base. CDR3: CASSQVTSGSYEQYF. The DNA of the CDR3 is TGCGCCAGCAGCCAAGTCACTAGCGGTTCCTACGAGCAGTACTTC.

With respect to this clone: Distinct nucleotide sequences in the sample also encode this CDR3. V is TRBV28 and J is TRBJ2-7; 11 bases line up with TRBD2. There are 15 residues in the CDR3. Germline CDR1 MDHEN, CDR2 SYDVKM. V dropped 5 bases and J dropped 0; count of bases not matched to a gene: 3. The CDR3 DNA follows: TGTGCCAGCAGTCTCACTAGCGGGAGCTCCTACGAGCAGTACTTC. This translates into CASSLTSGSSYEQYF.

In nucleotides, the CDR3 is TGTGCCAGCAGTTTGGGACAGGGGATTGGTTACGAGCAGTACTTC. Amino acid sequence: CASSLGQGIGYEQYF. V and J are TRBV28 and TRBJ2-7; the match to TRBD1 covers 10 bases. Trimming took 3 bases from V and 4 from J; bases not matched to a gene: 6. The CDR3 covers 15 residues. CDR1 MDHEN and CDR2 SYDVKM come from the germline V gene.

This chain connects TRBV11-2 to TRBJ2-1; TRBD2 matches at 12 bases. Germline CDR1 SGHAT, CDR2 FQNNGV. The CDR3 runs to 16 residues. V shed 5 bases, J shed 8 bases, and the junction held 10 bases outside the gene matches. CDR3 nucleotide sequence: TGTGCCAGCAGCCAGGACGGACTAGCGGGATCGGATGAGCAGTTCTTC. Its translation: CASSQDGLAGSDEQFF.

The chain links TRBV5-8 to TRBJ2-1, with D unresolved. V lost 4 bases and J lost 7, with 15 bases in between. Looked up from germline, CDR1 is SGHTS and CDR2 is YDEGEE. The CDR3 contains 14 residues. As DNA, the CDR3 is TGTGCCAGCAGCCTTCACTATAGCTCTAATGAGCAGTTCTTC. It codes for CASSLHYSSNEQFF.